A selection of T cell receptor beta chains follows, all from one sample in a study of technical replicates of blood from several donors. TCRdb's table, derived via immunoSEQ multiplex PCR, lists solely in-frame clones and lacks some. The table has approximately 75,000 clones, 90% to 96% seen once. Sequencing was done on a sample of T cells isolated from PBMCs. All receptors derive from a human donor in good health. Each CDR3 is given with its conserved first and last residue. Fields, in order: V gene, D gene, clone size, J gene, CDR3 DNA, CDR3 protein. D genes are given only for firm matches. Only part of the rows carry a size: once, few, many, or a class if the clone is expanded.

>TRBV27|.|.|TRBJ1-5
TGTGCCAGCAGTTTATCCGGGAATGGCAATCAGCCCCAGCATTTT
CASSLSGNGNQPQHF
>TRBV5-1|TRBD1|.|TRBJ1-2
TGCGCCAGCAGCCCCGCCGACAGGGCAATCTACACCTTC
CASSPADRAIYTF
>TRBV10-3|TRBD1|.|TRBJ1-2
TGTGCCATCACCCAAGAGGACAGGGGGCCCTATGGCTACACCTTC
CAITQEDRGPYGYTF
>TRBV9|TRBD2|.|TRBJ2-7
TGTGCCAGCAGCGTGGCGGGGGGGTCTGAGCAGTACTTC
CASSVAGGSEQYF
>TRBV27|.|.|TRBJ2-1
TGTGCCAGCAGTAATAGCGCCCCCTCCTACAATGAGCAGTTCTTC
CASSNSAPSYNEQFF
>TRBV27|TRBD1|.|TRBJ1-1
TGTGCCAGCAGTGCACAGGGGACAGCTTTCTTT
CASSAQGTAFF
>TRBV30|TRBD1|.|TRBJ1-2
TGTGCCTGGGGACCCGGACAGGGGGCTTATGGCTACACCTTC
CAWGPGQGAYGYTF
>TRBV5-6|.|.|TRBJ1-1
TGTGCCAGCAGCCCTGCGCCCCTGAACACTGAAGCTTTCTTT
CASSPAPLNTEAFF
>TRBV7-3|TRBD1|.|TRBJ2-7
TGTGCCAGCAGCAAATCAGGGACAGGGGCATACGAGCAGTACTTC
CASSKSGTGAYEQYF
>TRBV7-9|.|.|TRBJ1-1
TGTGCCAGCAGCTTACTGGGACATCTTGAAGCTTTCTTT
CASSLLGHLEAFF
>TRBV5-1|.|.|TRBJ2-5
TGCGCCAGCAGCTGGAGCCCCGGGGAGACCCAGTACTTC
CASSWSPGETQYF
>TRBV5-6|.|.|TRBJ1-1
TGTGCCAGCAGCCCCCCGGGCCGACGGGGATGGTGGAACACTGAAGCTTTCTTT
CASSPPGRRGWWNTEAFF
>TRBV18|.|.|TRBJ2-1
TGTGCCAGCTCACCTCCGGGAGCAAGCTACAATGAGCAGTTCTTC
CASSPPGASYNEQFF
>TRBV11-1|.|.|TRBJ2-5
TGTGCCAGCAGCTTTGTGAGAGTAGGAGAGGAGACCCAGTACTTC
CASSFVRVGEETQYF
>TRBV6-5|TRBD2|.|TRBJ2-2
TGTGCCAGCAGTTACTCAGCGGGAGCCGGGACCGGGGAGCTGTTTTTT
CASSYSAGAGTGELFF
>TRBV7-9|TRBD2|.|TRBJ2-7
TGTGCCAGCAGCCCTAGCGGGAGCTCCTACGAGCAGTACTTC
CASSPSGSSYEQYF
>TRBV30|TRBD2|.|TRBJ2-1
TGTGCCTGGATGAGCGGGAGCTCCTACAATGAGCAGTTCTTC
CAWMSGSSYNEQFF
>TRBV4-1|.|.|TRBJ2-7
TGCGCCAGCAGCCAAGATAGGAGAAAAACCCACGAGCAGTACTTC
CASSQDRRKTHEQYF
>TRBV4-3|.|.|TRBJ2-1
TGCGCCAGCAGCCGATTCGGTAACAATGAGCAGTTCTTC
CASSRFGNNEQFF
>TRBV6-6|TRBD2|.|TRBJ2-4
TGTGCCAGCAGACCTCGGGGGGAGGGCTTAGACATTCAGTACTTC
CASRPRGEGLDIQYF
>TRBV5-1|TRBD1|.|TRBJ1-1
TGCGCCAGCAGCTTGGGGGACAGGGTGAACACTGAAGCTTTCTTT
CASSLGDRVNTEAFF
>TRBV2|.|.|TRBJ1-2
TGTGCCAGCAGTGACAGGGCCGCTGGCTACACCTTC
CASSDRAAGYTF
>TRBV5-1|.|.|TRBJ1-2
TGCGCCAGCAGCTTGGCCTCGACAGAGGTGAGCTATGGCTACACCTTC
CASSLASTEVSYGYTF
>TRBV9|.|.|TRBJ2-1
TGTGCCAGCAGCGCAACCTGGGACTCGCCGGGCAATGAGCAGTTCTTC
CASSATWDSPGNEQFF
>TRBV4-1|.|.|TRBJ2-7
TGCGCCAGCAGCCAAGAGAGATCGAGGGAGCAGTACTTC
CASSQERSREQYF
>TRBV11-1|.|.|TRBJ1-1
TGTGCCAGCAGCCTCAGGGGTTGGACTGAAGCTTTCTTT
CASSLRGWTEAFF
>TRBV18|.|.|TRBJ1-3
TGTGCCAGCTCACCACTCGGACAGCTTCTCTCTGGAAACACCATATATTTT
CASSPLGQLLSGNTIYF
>TRBV27|.|.|TRBJ2-7
TGTGCCAGCAGGAGCTACGAGCAGTACTTC
CASRSYEQYF
>TRBV14|.|.|TRBJ2-2
TGTGCCAGCAGCCAAACTTCCAGGGATACCGGGGAGCTGTTTTTT
CASSQTSRDTGELFF
>TRBV10-3|.|.|TRBJ1-3
TGTGCCATCAGTGGCCGGGGAGGTGCGCTCTCTGGAAACACCATATATTTT
CAISGRGGALSGNTIYF
>TRBV2|.|once|TRBJ2-3
TGTGCCAGCAGTACTGCCCGGAGTACGCAGTATTTT
CASSTARSTQYF
>TRBV9|.|.|TRBJ2-1
TGTGCCAGCAGCGTAGGTGTCTTCTCCTACAATGAGCAGTTCTTC
CASSVGVFSYNEQFF
>TRBV19|.|.|TRBJ1-2
TGTGCCAGTAGTCCCTCAGGGGTCCCCTATGGCTACACCTTC
CASSPSGVPYGYTF
>TRBV9|.|.|TRBJ2-7
TGTGCCAGCAGCGTAGTAGTCTACGAGCAGTACTTC
CASSVVVYEQYF
>TRBV5-1|.|.|TRBJ1-4
TGCGCCAGCAGCAGGGGCCCGGGAGACAACAATGAAAAACTGTTTTTT
CASSRGPGDNNEKLFF
>TRBV2|TRBD1|.|TRBJ1-2
TGTGCCAGACAGGGGGACGGCTACACCTTC
CARQGDGYTF
>TRBV6-5|.|.|TRBJ2-5
TGTGCCAGCAGTTACCCCCTGGGGCAGGGCCAAGAGACCCAGTACTTC
CASSYPLGQGQETQYF
>TRBV28|.|.|TRBJ1-3
TGTGCCAGCAGTTTCGCAGGGGCGGCTGGAAACACCATATATTTT
CASSFAGAAGNTIYF
>TRBV6-6|.|.|TRBJ2-7
TGTGCCAGCAGTTACTCGAGTGACTACGAGCAGTACTTC
CASSYSSDYEQYF
>TRBV27|.|.|TRBJ2-1
TGTGCCAGCTCTTTGTACAATGAGCAGTTCTTC
CASSLYNEQFF
>TRBV6-5|.|once|TRBJ2-1
TGTGCCAGCAGTTATCGTTTGAGCTATGAGCAGTTCTTC
CASSYRLSYEQFF
>TRBV7-8|.|.|TRBJ1-3
TGTGCCAGCAGCCCTGAAGTAGAGACAGTAATCACCATATATTTT
CASSPEVETVITIYF
>TRBV19|TRBD2|.|TRBJ2-7
TGTGCCAGTACTCCGGGACTAGCGGGAGTCGGCGAGCAGTACTTC
CASTPGLAGVGEQYF
>TRBV5-1|.|.|TRBJ2-7
TGCGCCAGCAGCTTGAGGGGATACGAGCAGTACTTC
CASSLRGYEQYF
>TRBV7-2|.|.|TRBJ2-5
TGTGCCAGCAGCTTACGTAGCGGCCAAGAGACCCAGTACTTC
CASSLRSGQETQYF
>TRBV5-4|.|few|TRBJ1-2
TGTGCCAGCAGCTTTGGACAGAACTATGGCTACACCTTC
CASSFGQNYGYTF
>TRBV20-1|.|.|TRBJ1-1
TGCAGTGCCACTCACGCTGAAGCTTTCTTT
CSATHAEAFF
>TRBV4-2|TRBD2|.|TRBJ2-1
TGTGCCAGCAGCCAAGAGCAAGAGCGGGAGGTACACAATGAGCAGTTCTTC
CASSQEQEREVHNEQFF
>TRBV14|TRBD2|.|TRBJ2-1
TGTGCCAGCAGCCAAGGTTGGCTAGCGGCCTACAATGAGCAGTTCTTC
CASSQGWLAAYNEQFF
>TRBV28|.|.|TRBJ2-2
TGTGCCAGCAGAAATCTAAACACCGGGGAGCTGTTTTTT
CASRNLNTGELFF
>TRBV4-3|.|.|TRBJ2-7
TGCGCCAGCAGCCAAGGTTTGAGGGCAGGATACGAGCAGTACTTC
CASSQGLRAGYEQYF
>TRBV27|.|.|TRBJ2-1
TGTGCCAGCAGTCAACTATCAACGGGTTATGAGCAGTTCTTC
CASSQLSTGYEQFF
>TRBV5-4|.|.|TRBJ2-1
TGTGCCAGCAGCCACGGGACTCTCCTACCCCATGAGCAGTTCTTC
CASSHGTLLPHEQFF
>TRBV19|.|.|TRBJ1-1
TGTGCCAGTGCAAATCCGGGGAGCCCTGAAGCTTTCTTT
CASANPGSPEAFF
>TRBV19|.|.|TRBJ2-7
TGTGCCAGTAGTAGCCAGGGAATGGGAACCTACGAGCAGTACTTC
CASSSQGMGTYEQYF
>TRBV7-8|TRBD1|.|TRBJ1-4
TGTGCCAGCAGCTTAGCCCGGACAGGGGCAGAAAAACTGTTTTTT
CASSLARTGAEKLFF
>TRBV30|.|.|TRBJ1-5
TGTGCCTGGAGTGTAAAAGGGGCCGATCAGCCCCAGCATTTT
CAWSVKGADQPQHF
>TRBV7-3|TRBD1|.|TRBJ1-3
TGTGCCAGCAGCCCCCTAAACAGGGGGCCTGGAAACACCATATATTTT
CASSPLNRGPGNTIYF
>TRBV11-2|.|.|TRBJ2-7
TGTGCCAGCAGCTTCAGGACAGCCTCCTACGAGCAGTACTTC
CASSFRTASYEQYF
>TRBV28|.|.|TRBJ1-5
TGTGCCAGCAGTTTAGACGGGGAGAAGCCCCAGCATTTT
CASSLDGEKPQHF